These T cell receptor beta chains were read from a single sample in a study of shared clonotypes between healthy human individuals. Using immunoSEQ multiplex PCR, the repertoire was profiled, and TCRdb retains in-frame clones only, with some absent. Among hundreds of thousands of clones listed, roughly four fifths were seen once. Sequencing was done on a sample of PBMCs. The receptors were sampled from a woman between 40 and 55 years old in good health. Some clones in this sample may be carry-over from other donors' samples. Each CDR3 is given with its conserved first and last residue. Each record gives: D gene, V gene, J gene, clone size, CDR3 protein, CDR3 DNA. D genes are given only for firm matches. Clone size is stated in some rows and not others, as once, few, many or a class when expanded.

d_call: TRBD2
v_call: TRBV11-2
j_call: TRBJ2-7
clone_size: -
cdr3_aa: CASRPPGGGVIYEQYF
cdr3_nt: TGTGCCAGCAGGCCCCCGGGGGGAGGAGTTATCTACGAGCAGTACTTC

d_call: -
v_call: TRBV5-4
j_call: TRBJ2-1
clone_size: few
cdr3_aa: CASSSPRRSPEQFF
cdr3_nt: TGTGCCAGCAGCTCCCCACGAAGATCCCCTGAGCAGTTCTTC

d_call: -
v_call: TRBV7-3
j_call: TRBJ2-3
clone_size: -
cdr3_aa: CASSLQGGSTDTQYF
cdr3_nt: TGTGCCAGCAGCTTACAGGGGGGGAGCACAGATACGCAGTATTTT

d_call: TRBD1
v_call: TRBV7-9
j_call: TRBJ1-3
clone_size: -
cdr3_aa: CASSPRQGLNTIYF
cdr3_nt: TGTGCCAGCAGCCCACGACAGGGGTTAAACACCATATATTTT

d_call: -
v_call: TRBV9
j_call: TRBJ1-1
clone_size: -
cdr3_aa: CASSPQEGLSEAFF
cdr3_nt: TGTGCCAGCAGCCCCCAGGAGGGGTTGTCTGAAGCTTTCTTT

d_call: -
v_call: TRBV28
j_call: TRBJ1-2
clone_size: -
cdr3_aa: CASSFPGRGYTF
cdr3_nt: TGTGCCAGCAGTTTTCCGGGGCGGGGCTACACCTTC

d_call: -
v_call: TRBV2
j_call: TRBJ2-1
clone_size: -
cdr3_aa: CASTQTRGIYNEQFF
cdr3_nt: TGTGCCAGCACTCAGACTAGAGGAATATACAATGAGCAGTTCTTC

d_call: -
v_call: TRBV7-2
j_call: TRBJ2-1
clone_size: -
cdr3_aa: CASSYGRYNEQFF
cdr3_nt: TGTGCCAGCAGCTATGGGAGGTACAATGAGCAGTTCTTC

d_call: -
v_call: TRBV6-4
j_call: TRBJ2-1
clone_size: -
cdr3_aa: CASSDSGVNEQFF
cdr3_nt: TGTGCCAGCAGTGACTCAGGGGTGAATGAGCAGTTCTTC

d_call: -
v_call: TRBV4-1
j_call: TRBJ2-5
clone_size: -
cdr3_aa: CASSQWQKETQYF
cdr3_nt: TGCGCCAGCAGCCAATGGCAGAAAGAGACCCAGTACTTC

d_call: -
v_call: TRBV6-1
j_call: TRBJ2-3
clone_size: -
cdr3_aa: CASSEAYTGRYITDTQYF
cdr3_nt: TGTGCCAGCAGTGAAGCGTATACGGGGCGCTACATCACAGATACGCAGTATTTT

d_call: TRBD2
v_call: TRBV7-8
j_call: TRBJ2-1
clone_size: -
cdr3_aa: CASSPQPGLAAYNEQFF
cdr3_nt: TGTGCCAGCAGCCCGCAACCGGGACTAGCGGCTTACAATGAGCAGTTCTTC

d_call: -
v_call: TRBV11-1
j_call: TRBJ2-2
clone_size: -
cdr3_aa: CASKTRSTGELFF
cdr3_nt: TGTGCCAGTAAGACTAGATCCACCGGGGAGCTGTTTTTT

d_call: -
v_call: TRBV2
j_call: TRBJ1-5
clone_size: -
cdr3_aa: CASSDDSPSYSNQPQHF
cdr3_nt: TGTGCCAGCAGTGACGATTCGCCAAGCTATAGCAATCAGCCCCAGCATTTT

d_call: TRBD1
v_call: TRBV18
j_call: TRBJ2-7
clone_size: -
cdr3_aa: CASSPGQSSYEQYF
cdr3_nt: TGTGCCAGCTCACCGGGACAGAGCTCCTACGAGCAGTACTTC

d_call: -
v_call: TRBV6-5
j_call: TRBJ1-2
clone_size: -
cdr3_aa: CASGANYGYTF
cdr3_nt: TGTGCCAGCGGGGCTAACTATGGCTACACCTTC

d_call: TRBD2
v_call: TRBV28
j_call: TRBJ2-7
clone_size: -
cdr3_aa: CASSHPRRGGDEQYF
cdr3_nt: TGTGCCAGCAGTCACCCTCGGCGGGGGGGTGACGAGCAGTACTTC

d_call: TRBD1
v_call: TRBV10-3
j_call: TRBJ1-5
clone_size: few
cdr3_aa: CAISDSGTDHQPQHF
cdr3_nt: TGTGCCATCAGTGATTCCGGGACAGATCATCAGCCCCAGCATTTT

d_call: TRBD1
v_call: TRBV2
j_call: TRBJ2-7
clone_size: few
cdr3_aa: CASSDPGGVSYEQYF
cdr3_nt: TGTGCCAGCAGTGACCCAGGGGGCGTATCCTACGAGCAGTACTTC

d_call: TRBD1
v_call: TRBV10-3
j_call: TRBJ1-3
clone_size: -
cdr3_aa: CAISGGPLNSGNTIYF
cdr3_nt: TGTGCCATCTCAGGGGGACCCTTAAACTCTGGAAACACCATATATTTT

d_call: -
v_call: TRBV15
j_call: TRBJ2-6
clone_size: many
cdr3_aa: CAIATATSGANVLTF
cdr3_nt: TGTGCCATCGCGACAGCTACCTCTGGGGCCAACGTCCTGACTTTC

d_call: -
v_call: TRBV28
j_call: TRBJ2-7
clone_size: -
cdr3_aa: CATKLLASSYEQYF
cdr3_nt: TGTGCCACCAAACTGCTAGCCAGCTCCTACGAGCAGTACTTC

d_call: -
v_call: TRBV27
j_call: TRBJ1-5
clone_size: few
cdr3_aa: CASSRYTDQPQHF
cdr3_nt: TGTGCCAGCAGCCGATACACGGATCAGCCCCAGCATTTT

d_call: -
v_call: TRBV30
j_call: TRBJ2-3
clone_size: -
cdr3_aa: CAWSKVIYTDTQYF
cdr3_nt: TGTGCCTGGAGTAAGGTCATTTACACAGATACGCAGTATTTT

d_call: -
v_call: TRBV7-7
j_call: TRBJ1-1
clone_size: -
cdr3_aa: CASIEAFF
cdr3_nt: TGTGCTAGCATTGAAGCTTTCTTT

d_call: TRBD1
v_call: TRBV30
j_call: TRBJ2-7
clone_size: -
cdr3_aa: CAWSFTGGRDEQYF
cdr3_nt: TGTGCCTGGAGTTTTACAGGGGGGAGAGACGAGCAGTACTTC

d_call: TRBD2
v_call: TRBV7-9
j_call: TRBJ2-7
clone_size: -
cdr3_aa: CASSSSGSPYEQYF
cdr3_nt: TGTGCCAGCAGTTCTAGCGGGAGTCCCTACGAGCAGTACTTC

d_call: TRBD2
v_call: TRBV5-6
j_call: TRBJ2-7
clone_size: -
cdr3_aa: CASSLGGKWASGAYEQYF
cdr3_nt: TGTGCCAGCAGCTTGGGTGGTAAGTGGGCTAGCGGGGCGTACGAGCAGTACTTC

d_call: -
v_call: TRBV28
j_call: TRBJ2-7
clone_size: once
cdr3_aa: CASRTPQGLSYF
cdr3_nt: TGTGCCAGCAGAACTCCCCAGGGGCTCTCGTACTTC

d_call: TRBD1
v_call: TRBV10-3
j_call: TRBJ2-1
clone_size: -
cdr3_aa: CAISFRTGEAYNEQFF
cdr3_nt: TGTGCCATCAGTTTCCGGACAGGGGAGGCCTACAATGAGCAGTTCTTC

d_call: -
v_call: TRBV18
j_call: TRBJ2-1
clone_size: -
cdr3_aa: CASSNNLTALEQFF
cdr3_nt: TGTGCCAGCTCAAACAACCTGACAGCATTAGAGCAGTTCTTC

d_call: -
v_call: TRBV11-2
j_call: TRBJ1-2
clone_size: -
cdr3_aa: CASSLGGRLRGYTF
cdr3_nt: TGTGCCAGCAGCTTAGGGGGGCGCCTTCGTGGCTACACCTTC

d_call: -
v_call: TRBV2
j_call: TRBJ2-2
clone_size: -
cdr3_aa: CASRGKVNTGELFF
cdr3_nt: TGTGCCAGCAGAGGGAAAGTTAACACCGGGGAGCTGTTTTTT

d_call: TRBD1
v_call: TRBV7-2
j_call: TRBJ1-1
clone_size: -
cdr3_aa: CASSPLQGAEAFF
cdr3_nt: TGTGCCAGCAGCCCATTACAGGGGGCTGAAGCTTTCTTT

d_call: TRBD1
v_call: TRBV27
j_call: TRBJ2-1
clone_size: -
cdr3_aa: CASSTLRDRAVEQFF
cdr3_nt: TGTGCCAGCAGTACACTCAGGGACAGGGCGGTCGAGCAGTTCTTC

d_call: -
v_call: TRBV7-3
j_call: TRBJ2-1
clone_size: many
cdr3_aa: CASSLFHINLYNEQFF
cdr3_nt: TGTGCCAGCAGCCTATTTCACATAAATCTTTACAATGAGCAGTTCTTC

d_call: -
v_call: TRBV29-1
j_call: TRBJ1-4
clone_size: -
cdr3_aa: CSVLAFQGEKLFF
cdr3_nt: TGCAGCGTTCTAGCTTTCCAGGGGGAAAAACTGTTTTTT

d_call: -
v_call: TRBV30
j_call: TRBJ1-3
clone_size: few
cdr3_aa: CAWSVLGASGNTIYF
cdr3_nt: TGTGCCTGGAGTGTACTGGGGGCCTCTGGAAACACCATATATTTT

d_call: TRBD2
v_call: TRBV2
j_call: TRBJ2-7
clone_size: -
cdr3_aa: CASSGLAGVSEQYF
cdr3_nt: TGTGCCAGCTCTGGACTAGCGGGAGTAAGCGAGCAGTACTTC

d_call: TRBD1
v_call: TRBV28
j_call: TRBJ2-1
clone_size: many
cdr3_aa: CASSSPGTVNNEQFF
cdr3_nt: TGTGCCAGCAGTTCCCCCGGGACAGTGAACAATGAGCAGTTCTTC

d_call: TRBD1
v_call: TRBV7-2
j_call: TRBJ1-2
clone_size: -
cdr3_aa: CASSSRQGSDYGYTF
cdr3_nt: TGTGCCAGCAGCTCACGACAGGGCAGCGACTATGGCTACACCTTC

d_call: -
v_call: TRBV5-6
j_call: TRBJ1-1
clone_size: -
cdr3_aa: CASSWRGVGTEAFF
cdr3_nt: TGTGCCAGCAGCTGGCGGGGCGTGGGAACTGAAGCTTTCTTT

d_call: -
v_call: TRBV5-1
j_call: TRBJ2-7
clone_size: -
cdr3_aa: CASSPGHYDSYEQYF
cdr3_nt: TGCGCCAGCAGCCCGGGACACTATGACTCCTACGAGCAGTACTTC

d_call: TRBD1
v_call: TRBV18
j_call: TRBJ2-5
clone_size: -
cdr3_aa: CASSRETGSQETQYF
cdr3_nt: TGTGCCAGCTCAAGAGAGACAGGGTCACAAGAGACCCAGTACTTC

d_call: -
v_call: TRBV30
j_call: TRBJ2-2
clone_size: -
cdr3_aa: CAWSWGRPNTGELFF
cdr3_nt: TGTGCCTGGAGTTGGGGGAGGCCCAACACCGGGGAGCTGTTTTTT

d_call: TRBD2
v_call: TRBV4-3
j_call: TRBJ2-1
clone_size: -
cdr3_aa: CASSQGLAGVWNEQFF
cdr3_nt: TGCGCCAGCAGCCAAGGACTAGCGGGAGTGTGGAATGAGCAGTTCTTC

d_call: -
v_call: TRBV29-1
j_call: TRBJ2-6
clone_size: many
cdr3_aa: CSVEDHSGANVLTF
cdr3_nt: TGCAGCGTTGAAGACCATTCTGGGGCCAACGTCCTGACTTTC

d_call: TRBD2
v_call: TRBV19
j_call: TRBJ2-5
clone_size: many
cdr3_aa: CASSLRGTSGRGETQYF
cdr3_nt: TGTGCCAGTAGTCTCCGTGGGACTAGCGGGAGAGGAGAGACCCAGTACTTC

d_call: -
v_call: TRBV27
j_call: TRBJ2-6
clone_size: -
cdr3_aa: CASSLISGANVLTF
cdr3_nt: TGTGCCAGCAGTTTAATATCTGGGGCCAACGTCCTGACTTTC

d_call: -
v_call: TRBV12-2
j_call: TRBJ2-7
clone_size: -
cdr3_aa: CASRLWESGTGEDEQYF
cdr3_nt: TGTGCAAGTCGCTTATGGGAGAGCGGGACAGGGGAAGACGAGCAGTACTTC

d_call: -
v_call: TRBV21-1
j_call: TRBJ2-3
clone_size: few
cdr3_aa: CASSKAGARTGIFTDTQYF
cdr3_nt: TGTGCCAGCAGCAAAGCAGGGGCCCGGACAGGGATATTCACAGATACGCAGTATTTT

d_call: TRBD1
v_call: TRBV27
j_call: TRBJ2-7
clone_size: many
cdr3_aa: CASRPWGTGTVYEQYF
cdr3_nt: TGTGCCAGCAGACCCTGGGGCACCGGGACAGTCTACGAGCAGTACTTC

d_call: TRBD1
v_call: TRBV27
j_call: TRBJ1-5
clone_size: few
cdr3_aa: CASRYGTGGPKPRQPQHF
cdr3_nt: TGTGCCAGCAGATACGGGACAGGGGGCCCGAAACCCAGGCAGCCCCAGCATTTT

d_call: -
v_call: TRBV30
j_call: TRBJ2-1
clone_size: -
cdr3_aa: CAWRENNEQFF
cdr3_nt: TGTGCCTGGCGGGAGAACAATGAGCAGTTCTTC

d_call: -
v_call: TRBV5-6
j_call: TRBJ2-5
clone_size: -
cdr3_aa: CASSFEGGIETQYF
cdr3_nt: TGTGCCAGCAGCTTTGAGGGAGGAATAGAGACCCAGTACTTC

d_call: -
v_call: TRBV4-1
j_call: TRBJ2-7
clone_size: once
cdr3_aa: CASSQEIPTVPYEQYF
cdr3_nt: TGCGCCAGCAGCCAAGAGATCCCGACAGTCCCCTACGAGCAGTACTTC

d_call: TRBD2
v_call: TRBV11-3
j_call: TRBJ2-7
clone_size: -
cdr3_aa: CASSLGTSGTYEQYF
cdr3_nt: TGTGCCAGCAGTCTTGGGACTAGCGGGACTTACGAGCAGTACTTC

d_call: -
v_call: TRBV10-3
j_call: TRBJ1-1
clone_size: -
cdr3_aa: CAISRGDRMNTEAFF
cdr3_nt: TGTGCCATCAGCCGTGGCGACAGGATGAACACTGAAGCTTTCTTT

d_call: -
v_call: TRBV6-5
j_call: TRBJ1-1
clone_size: -
cdr3_aa: CASSTSNTEAFF
cdr3_nt: TGTGCCAGCAGCACATCGAACACTGAAGCTTTCTTT

d_call: TRBD2
v_call: TRBV7-9
j_call: TRBJ2-7
clone_size: -
cdr3_aa: CASSGLGWVSYEQYF
cdr3_nt: TGTGCCAGCAGCGGACTAGGATGGGTTTCCTACGAGCAGTACTTC